This record looks at one T cell receptor beta chain sequence and its context. V shed 4 bases and J 3 bases; nucleotides not matched to a gene: 15. Germline V gives CDR1 KGHSY, CDR2 FQNENV. The CDR3 consists of 19 residues. In the study's own analysis: Counts of nucleated cells, estimated from reference gene primer amplification, were obtained. Measured with immunoSEQ multiplex PCR; TCRdb has only the in-frame clones, and not every one. V and J calls plus clone size are reproduced from that table; the DNA served to infer D and trimming. The sample contains about 83,000 clones, approximately 90% of which appear only once. The data derive from a study of blood T cell repertoires in COVID-19. Overall study: COVID-19 samples from acute and convalescent phases originated in the United States, Italy and Spain. Sample material is recorded as cDNA or gDNA derived from T cells, B-cell-depleted T cells, or PBMCs.

Sample: peripheral blood. This TCR was sampled from a woman between 45 and 60 years old with active or convalescent COVID-19. The V and J genes are TRBV16 and TRBJ1-5; 10 bases line up with TRBD1. CDR3 residues: CASSPDRGRGMGPNQPQHF. CDR3 in DNA: TGTGCCAGCAGCCCTGACAGGGGGCGCGGGATGGGGCCCAATCAGCCCCAGCATTTT.